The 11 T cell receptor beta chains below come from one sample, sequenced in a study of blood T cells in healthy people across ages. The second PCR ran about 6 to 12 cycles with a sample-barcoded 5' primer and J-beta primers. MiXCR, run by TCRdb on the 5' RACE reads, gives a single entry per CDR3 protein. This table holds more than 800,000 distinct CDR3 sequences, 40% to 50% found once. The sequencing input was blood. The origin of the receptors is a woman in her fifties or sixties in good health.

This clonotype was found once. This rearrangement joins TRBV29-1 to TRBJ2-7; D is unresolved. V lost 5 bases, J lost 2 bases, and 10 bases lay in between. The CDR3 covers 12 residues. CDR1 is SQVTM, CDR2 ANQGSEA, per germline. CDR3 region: CSVISRTYEQYF. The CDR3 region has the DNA TGCAGCGTTATCAGCCGAACCTACGAGCAGTACTTC.

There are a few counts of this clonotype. The CDR3 reads CASSQVNSREGETQYF. The CDR3 DNA sequence: TGTGCCAGCAGCCAAGTAAACTCCCGGGAGGGGGAGACCCAGTACTTC. The chain links TRBV4-2 to TRBJ2-5; 8 positions agree with TRBD2. The CDR3 runs to 16 residues. Trimming at V came to 1 base and at J to 5 bases, leaving 9 bases not matched to a gene. The V gene's germline CDR1 is LGHNA and CDR2 YNFKEQ.

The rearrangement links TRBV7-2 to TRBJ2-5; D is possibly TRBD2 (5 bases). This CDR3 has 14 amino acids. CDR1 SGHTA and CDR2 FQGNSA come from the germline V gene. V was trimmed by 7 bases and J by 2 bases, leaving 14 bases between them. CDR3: CASNKRAAQETQYF. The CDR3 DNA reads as TGTGCCAGCAACAAACGAGCGGCTCAAGAGACCCAGTACTTC.

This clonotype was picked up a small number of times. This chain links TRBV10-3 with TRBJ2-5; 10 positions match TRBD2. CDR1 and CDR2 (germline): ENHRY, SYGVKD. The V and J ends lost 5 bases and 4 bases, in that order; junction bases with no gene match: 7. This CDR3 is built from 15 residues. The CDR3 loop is CAISSGRVERETQYF. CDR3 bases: TGTGCCATCAGTAGCGGGAGGGTCGAAAGAGAGACCCAGTACTTC.

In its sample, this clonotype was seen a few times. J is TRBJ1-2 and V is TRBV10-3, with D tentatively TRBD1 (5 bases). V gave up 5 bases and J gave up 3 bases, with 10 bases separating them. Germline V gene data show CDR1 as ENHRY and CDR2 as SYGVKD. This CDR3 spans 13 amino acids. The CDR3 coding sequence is TGTGCCATCAGTCGGGACGACCACTATGGCTACACCTTC. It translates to CAISRDDHYGYTF.

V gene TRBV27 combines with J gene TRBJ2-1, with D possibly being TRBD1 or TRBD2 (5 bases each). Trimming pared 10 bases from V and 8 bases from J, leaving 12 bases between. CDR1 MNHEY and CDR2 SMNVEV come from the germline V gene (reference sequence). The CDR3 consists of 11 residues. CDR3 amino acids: CATWGSYEQFF. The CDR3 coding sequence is TGTGCCACATGGGGGAGCTATGAGCAGTTCTTC.

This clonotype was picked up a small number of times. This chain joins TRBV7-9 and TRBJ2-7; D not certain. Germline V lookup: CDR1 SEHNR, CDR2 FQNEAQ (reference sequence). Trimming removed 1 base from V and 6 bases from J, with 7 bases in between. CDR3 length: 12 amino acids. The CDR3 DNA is TGTGCCAGCAGCTTAGGTAGTGTCGAGCAGTACTTC. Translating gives CASSLGSVEQYF.

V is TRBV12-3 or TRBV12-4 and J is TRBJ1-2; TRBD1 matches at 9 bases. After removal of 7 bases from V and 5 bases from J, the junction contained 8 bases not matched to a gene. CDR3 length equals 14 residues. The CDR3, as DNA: TGTGCCAGCAACAATTACGACAGGGGGTATGGCTACACCTTC. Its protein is CASNNYDRGYGYTF.

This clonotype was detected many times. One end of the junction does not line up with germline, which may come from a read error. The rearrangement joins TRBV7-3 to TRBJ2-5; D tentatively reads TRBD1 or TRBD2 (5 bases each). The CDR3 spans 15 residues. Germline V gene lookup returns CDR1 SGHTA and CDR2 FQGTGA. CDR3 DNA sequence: TGCGCCAGCAGCTTGACGGGGACCAGCCAAGAGACCCAGTACTTC. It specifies CASSLTGTSQETQYF.

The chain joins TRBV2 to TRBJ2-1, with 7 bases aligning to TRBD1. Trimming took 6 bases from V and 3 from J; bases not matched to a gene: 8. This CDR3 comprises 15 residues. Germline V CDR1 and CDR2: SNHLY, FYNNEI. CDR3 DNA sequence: TGTGCCAGCAGCAGGACAGGTAGTATCTACAATGAGCAGTTCTTC. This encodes CASSRTGSIYNEQFF.

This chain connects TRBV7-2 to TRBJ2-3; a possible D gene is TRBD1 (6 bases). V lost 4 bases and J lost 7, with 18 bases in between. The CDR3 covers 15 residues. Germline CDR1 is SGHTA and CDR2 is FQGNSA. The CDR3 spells CASSSEGHLLNTQYF. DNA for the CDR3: TGTGCCAGCAGCTCCGAGGGACACCTACTGAATACGCAGTATTTT.